This TCR beta chain was obtained from a study of blood T cell repertoires in COVID-19. V dropped 0 bases and J dropped 1; count of bases not matched to a gene: 0. Germline CDR1 and CDR2: SGHRS and YFSETQ. CDR3 size: 14 residues. As concerns this clone: Other DNA sequences of this sample code for an identical CDR3.

The protocol was immunoSEQ multiplex PCR, while the TCRdb copy is restricted to in-frame clones and leaves out a portion. The sample shows fewer than 350,000 clones, about nine tenths of them seen only once. The sequenced sample was PBMCs or T cells enriched from blood (not recorded which). The J gene is TRBJ1-1, the V gene TRBV5-1; TRBD1 aligns across 7 bases. The sequence was collected from a man aged 60-69 years who had recovered from COVID-19. The CDR3 nucleotides are TGCGCCAGCAGCTTGGGGACAGGGAACACTGAAGCTTTCTTT. It encodes CASSLGTGNTEAFF.